This paragraph covers one TCR beta chain sequence. Authors' methods: The assay estimated nucleated cells by amplifying reference gene primers. TCRdb keeps only in-frame clones here, not all; method: immunoSEQ multiplex PCR. D and trimming were read from the DNA, whereas the V and J calls and clone size are those reported in that table. The table includes tens of thousands of clones, about 85% detected once. The data belong to a study of blood T cell repertoires in COVID-19. Study overall: The United States, Italy and Spain provided the acute and convalescent COVID-19 samples. T cells, B-cell-depleted T cells, or PBMCs provided the cDNA or gDNA that served as material.

Trimming took off 1 base at V and 4 bases at J, with 10 bases between the two ends. Germline V gives CDR1 SGHTA, CDR2 FQGNSA. The CDR3 spans 15 residues. The chain employs TRBV7-2 and TRBJ2-2; tentatively, D is TRBD1 (6 bases). Sequencing was carried out using peripheral blood. This clonotype was obtained from an elderly woman with acute or convalescent COVID-19. For the CDR3, the DNA is TGTGCCAGCAGCTTAGGACAGGCGACCACCGGGGAGCTGTTTTTT. Residues: CASSLGQATTGELFF. Based on the CDR3 plus reference TRBV7-2 and TRBJ2-2, the full variable domain is GAGVSQSPSNKVTEKGKDVELRCDPISGHTALYWYRQSLGQGLEFLIYFQGNSAPDKSGLPSDRFSAERTGGSVSTLTIQRTQQEDSAVYLCASSLGQATTGELFFGEGSRLTVL.